These T cell receptor beta chains were read from a single sample in a study of Ad26.COV2.S vaccination and SARS-CoV-2 variants. Clones were read by immunoSEQ multiplex PCR, and TCRdb kept only the in-frame ones, dropping some. The repertoire consists of 380,000 or so clones, with 80% to 90% occurring once and the leading ten covering about 7.4%. The source was peripheral blood, collected in a trial of Ad26.COV2.S vaccine versus placebo. Receptor source: a person aged 18-60 years who received the Ad26.COV2.S COVID-19 vaccine or a placebo. Both conserved end residues are part of each CDR3. Each record gives: clone size, J gene, V gene, CDR3 protein. For some rows the clone size is stated as once, few or many, or as a class when expanded; others skip it.

few	TRBJ1-3	TRBV5-4	CASSFSGQIIGNTIYF
-	TRBJ1-2	TRBV25-1	CASSEPGFNYGYTF
-	TRBJ2-3	TRBV4-1	CAGADREGPEGTDTQYF
-	TRBJ2-3	TRBV19	CASSIDRAQAQYF
few	TRBJ1-5	TRBV14	CASSLYGQPQHF
-	TRBJ1-2	TRBV4-3	CASSQETGSVYGYTF
once	TRBJ2-7	TRBV7-9	CASRPPGLGKYEQYF
-	TRBJ2-1	TRBV27	CASSLYGTGHNEQFF
-	TRBJ2-7	TRBV4-2	CASSSTGLGSYEQYF
-	TRBJ1-6	TRBV25-1	CASGMAGSPLHF
once	TRBJ1-2	TRBV27	CASSPRNPAQGEGYTF
-	TRBJ1-2	TRBV28	CASSLGMDGYGYTF
-	TRBJ2-7	TRBV4-2	CASSQTAGLETNEQYF
once	TRBJ1-5	TRBV4-3	CASSQDLAVEDWDPRSQPQHF
-	TRBJ1-5	TRBV18	CASSLQGQGNQPQHF
few	TRBJ2-3	TRBV7-9	CASSPSTDTQYF
-	TRBJ2-4	TRBV5-4	CASSPDMGAYIQYF
-	TRBJ2-1	TRBV3-1/TRBV3-2	CASSRDHYNEQFF
once	TRBJ2-7	TRBV5-1	CASSIGLAGNYEQYF
-	TRBJ1-4	TRBV20-1	CSASPPGRTNEKLFF
-	TRBJ2-3	TRBV2	CASRERLFTDTQYF
-	TRBJ1-2	TRBV19	CASSTWEGQDYGYTF
-	TRBJ1-1	TRBV29-1	CSVPTGGRTEAFF
-	TRBJ2-7	TRBV7-6	CASSGSTFQEQYF
-	TRBJ1-2	TRBV11-3	CASSLDRGYGYTF
-	TRBJ1-6	TRBV27	CASSLSEPSSYNSPLHF
-	TRBJ2-3	TRBV7-2	CASSLSGGPLHTQYF
-	TRBJ1-4	TRBV19	CASSPGTVTNEKLFF
-	TRBJ2-1	TRBV11-3	CASSPSGLGTGEQFF
-	TRBJ2-7	TRBV30	CASRGGGGPYEQYF
few	TRBJ2-3	TRBV7-9	CASSLVSDTQYF
few	TRBJ1-5	TRBV2	CASSQALFNQPQHF
-	TRBJ2-6	TRBV6-5	CASNTGSGANVLTF
-	TRBJ1-1	TRBV19	CASSMGTGGLAFF
-	TRBJ2-3	TRBV28	CASSLFSGADTQYF
-	TRBJ1-2	TRBV19	CASTISGRRYGYTF
-	TRBJ2-5	TRBV18	CASSIEETQYF
-	TRBJ2-7	TRBV5-1	CASSLTIGEQYF
once	TRBJ1-1	TRBV4-3	CASSQEKGPWAEAFF
-	TRBJ1-1	TRBV7-6	CASRPTGQGTEAFF
-	TRBJ2-2	TRBV30	CAWNENTGELFF
-	TRBJ2-5	TRBV21-1	CASSKENSGERSETQYF